The sequence of this T cell receptor (beta chain) was determined in a study of shared clonotypes between healthy human individuals. In this sample, this clone turned up once. Measured with immunoSEQ multiplex PCR; TCRdb has only the in-frame clones, and not every one. This table has hundreds of thousands of clones, around 96% appearing once. Germline CDR1 reads PRHDT; CDR2 reads FYEKMQ (reference sequence). J was trimmed by 7 bases and V by 4 bases; bases with no gene match: 14. This CDR3 comprises 17 residues. The specimen was memory CD8+ T cells sorted from blood. As to subset: CD45RO+ cells pooled with CCR7-negative TemRA cells. The chain is built from TRBV13 and TRBJ2-1; 9 nucleotides match TRBD1. This TCR derives from a man between 25 and 39 years old in good health. The CDR3 reads CASSSQTGGAGQNEQFF. The DNA of the CDR3 is TGTGCCAGCAGCTCACAAACAGGGGGCGCGGGACAAAATGAGCAGTTCTTC.